This T cell receptor beta chain derives from a study of T cell repertoires in cytomegalovirus infection. From the reads, TCRdb called clonotypes with MiXCR, one entry per CDR3 protein. The sample yields approximately 990,000 distinct CDR3 sequences, more than 25% seen once. In regard to this clonotype: The antigen is undetermined.

The starting material was cultured CD8+ T cells from PBMCs, obtained from culture after CMV antigen stimulation. The sequence was collected from a human donor in good health (CMV status not recorded). Some clones in this sample may be carry-over from other donors' samples.

The CDR3 is CASSTSWTGELFF. CDR3 coding DNA: TGTGCCAGCAGCACTTCATGGACCGGGGAGCTGTTTTTT. The chain uses TRBV11-1 and TRBJ2-2; no clear D. Per germline, CDR1 SGHAT and CDR2 FQDESV (reference sequence). Deletions cut 5 bases from V and 5 bases from J, with 9 bases between. CDR3 length: 13 amino acids.